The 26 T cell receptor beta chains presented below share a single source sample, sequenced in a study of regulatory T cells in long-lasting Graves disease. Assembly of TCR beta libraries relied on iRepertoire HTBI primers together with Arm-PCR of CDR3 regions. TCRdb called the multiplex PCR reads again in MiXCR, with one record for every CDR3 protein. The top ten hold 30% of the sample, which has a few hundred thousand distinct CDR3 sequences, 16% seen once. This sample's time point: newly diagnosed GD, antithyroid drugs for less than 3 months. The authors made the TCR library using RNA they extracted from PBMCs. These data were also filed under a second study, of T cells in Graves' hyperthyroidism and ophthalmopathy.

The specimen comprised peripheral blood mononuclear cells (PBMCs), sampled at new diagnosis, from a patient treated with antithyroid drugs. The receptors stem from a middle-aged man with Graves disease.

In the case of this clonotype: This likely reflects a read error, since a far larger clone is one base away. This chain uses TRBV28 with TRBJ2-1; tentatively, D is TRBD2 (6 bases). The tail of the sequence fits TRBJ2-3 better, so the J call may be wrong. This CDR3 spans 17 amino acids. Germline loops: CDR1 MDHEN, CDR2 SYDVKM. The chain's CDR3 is CTSSTIRGGVRADTQYF. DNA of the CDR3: TGTACCAGCAGTACTATTCGGGGCGGGGTTAGAGCGGATACGCAGTATTTT.

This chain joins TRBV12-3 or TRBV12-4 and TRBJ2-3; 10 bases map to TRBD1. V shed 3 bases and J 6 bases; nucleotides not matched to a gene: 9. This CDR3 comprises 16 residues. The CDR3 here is CASSFGDRGLLDTQYF. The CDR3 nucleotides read TGTGCCAGCAGTTTTGGGGACAGGGGCCTGCTGGATACGCAGTATTTT.

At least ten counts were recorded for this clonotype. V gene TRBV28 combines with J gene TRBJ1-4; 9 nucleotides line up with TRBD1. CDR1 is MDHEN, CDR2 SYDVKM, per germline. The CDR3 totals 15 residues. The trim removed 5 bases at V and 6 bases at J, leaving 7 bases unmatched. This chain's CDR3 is CASSPTGGRDEKLFF. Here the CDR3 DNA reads TGTGCCAGCAGTCCGACAGGGGGGAGGGATGAAAAACTGTTTTTT.

CDR3 nucleotide sequence: TGTGCCACCAGTGGGCCTGCAGGCCAGCCCCAGCATTTT. Encoded protein: CATSGPAGQPQHF. This chain links TRBV24-1 with TRBJ1-5, with D uncertain. The CDR3 covers 13 residues. Per the germline V gene, CDR1 is KGHDR and CDR2 is SFDVKD. The V and J ends lost 5 bases and 7 bases respectively, with 11 bases between them.

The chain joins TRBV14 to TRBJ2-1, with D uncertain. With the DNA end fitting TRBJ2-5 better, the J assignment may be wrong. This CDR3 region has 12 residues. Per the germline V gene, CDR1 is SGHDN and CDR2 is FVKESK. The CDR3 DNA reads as TGTGCCAGCAGCCAAATCGGTGGGACCCAGTACTTC. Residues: CASSQIGGTQYF.

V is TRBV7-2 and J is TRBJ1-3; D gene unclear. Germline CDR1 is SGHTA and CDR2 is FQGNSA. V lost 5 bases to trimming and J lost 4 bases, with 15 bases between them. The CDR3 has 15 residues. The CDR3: CASSQQIGGGNTIYF. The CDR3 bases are TGTGCCAGCAGCCAACAAATCGGCGGGGGAAACACCATATATTTT.

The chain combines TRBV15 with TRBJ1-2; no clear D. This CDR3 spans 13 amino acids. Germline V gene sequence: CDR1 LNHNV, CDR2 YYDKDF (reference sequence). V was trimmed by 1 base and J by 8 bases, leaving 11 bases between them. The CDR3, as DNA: TGTGCCACCAGCAGAGGTGCAGGATTGGGCTACACCTTC. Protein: CATSRGAGLGYTF. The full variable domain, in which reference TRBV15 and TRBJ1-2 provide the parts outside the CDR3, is DAMVIQNPRYQVTQFGKPVTLSCSQTLNHNVMYWYQQKSSQAPKLLFHYYDKDFNNEADTPDNFQSRRPNTSFCFLDIRSPGLGDTAMYLCATSRGAGLGYTFGSGTRLTVV.

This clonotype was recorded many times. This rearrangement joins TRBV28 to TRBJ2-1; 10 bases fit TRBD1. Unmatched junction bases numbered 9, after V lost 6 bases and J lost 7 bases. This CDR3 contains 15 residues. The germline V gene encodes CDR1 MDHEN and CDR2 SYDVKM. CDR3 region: CASSNPGQGLNEQFF. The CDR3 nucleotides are TGTGCCAGCAGCAATCCGGGACAGGGGTTAAATGAGCAGTTCTTC.

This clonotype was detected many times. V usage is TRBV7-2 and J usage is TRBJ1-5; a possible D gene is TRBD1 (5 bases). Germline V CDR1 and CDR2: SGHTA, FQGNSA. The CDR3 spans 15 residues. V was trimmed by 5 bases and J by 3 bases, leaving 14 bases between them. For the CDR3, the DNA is TGTGCCAGCAGCCAAGGGGCAGTCAACAATCAGCCCCAGCATTTT. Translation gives CASSQGAVNNQPQHF.

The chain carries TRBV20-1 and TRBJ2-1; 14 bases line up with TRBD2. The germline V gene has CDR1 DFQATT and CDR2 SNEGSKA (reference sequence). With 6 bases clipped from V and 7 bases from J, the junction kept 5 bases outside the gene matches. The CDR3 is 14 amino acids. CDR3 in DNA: TGCAGTGCGCCGACTAGCGGGGGGGCGAATGAGCAGTTCTTC. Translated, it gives CSAPTSGGANEQFF.

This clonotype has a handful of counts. The CDR3 DNA sequence: TGTGCCAGCGGCAGACAGGAGACTAATGAAAAACTGTTTTTT. Encoded protein: CASGRQETNEKLFF. The chain employs TRBV6-2 or TRBV6-3 and TRBJ1-4; TRBD1 might be the D (6 bases). The germline gives CDR1 MNHEY, CDR2 SVGEGT. The V end lost 8 bases, the J end lost 2 bases, and 12 bases lay between the germline ends. The CDR3 is made up of 14 amino acids.

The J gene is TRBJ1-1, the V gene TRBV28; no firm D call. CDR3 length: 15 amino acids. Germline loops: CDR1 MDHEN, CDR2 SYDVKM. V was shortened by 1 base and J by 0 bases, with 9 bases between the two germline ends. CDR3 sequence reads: CASSLLANMNTEAFF. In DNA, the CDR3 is TGTGCCAGCAGTTTATTGGCAAACATGAACACTGAAGCTTTCTTT.

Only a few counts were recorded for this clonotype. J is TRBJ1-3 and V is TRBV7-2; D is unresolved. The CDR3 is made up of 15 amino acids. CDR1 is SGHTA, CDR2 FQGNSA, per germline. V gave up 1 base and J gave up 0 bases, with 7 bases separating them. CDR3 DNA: TGTGCCAGCAGCTTAGACAGTAACTCTGGAAACACCATATATTTT. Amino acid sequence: CASSLDSNSGNTIYF.

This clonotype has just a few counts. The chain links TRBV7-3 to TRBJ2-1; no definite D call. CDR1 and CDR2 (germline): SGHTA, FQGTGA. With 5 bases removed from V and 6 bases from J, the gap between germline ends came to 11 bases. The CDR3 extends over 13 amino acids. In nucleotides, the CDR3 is TGTGCCAGCAGCCCCCGGGCCCTCAATGAGCAGTTCTTC. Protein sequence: CASSPRALNEQFF.

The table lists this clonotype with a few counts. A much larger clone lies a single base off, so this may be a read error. For the CDR3, the DNA is TGTGCCAGCAGCTTATCTAGCGGGGGTTACGAGCAGTGCTTC. This translates into CASSLSSGGYEQCF. The chain links TRBV7-2 to TRBJ2-7, with 10 bases aligning to TRBD2. This CDR3 has 14 residues. Germline V gene data show CDR1 as SGHTA and CDR2 as FQGNSA.

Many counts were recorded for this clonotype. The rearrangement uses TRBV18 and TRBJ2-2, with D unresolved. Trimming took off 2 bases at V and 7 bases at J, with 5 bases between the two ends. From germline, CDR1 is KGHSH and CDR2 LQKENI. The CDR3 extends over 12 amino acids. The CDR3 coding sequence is TGTGCCAGCTCACCATTCATCGGGGAGCTGTTTTTT. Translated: CASSPFIGELFF.

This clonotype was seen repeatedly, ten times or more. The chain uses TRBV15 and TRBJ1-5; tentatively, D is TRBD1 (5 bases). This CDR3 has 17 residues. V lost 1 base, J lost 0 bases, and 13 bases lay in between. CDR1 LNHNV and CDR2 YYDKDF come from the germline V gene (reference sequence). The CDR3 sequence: CATSRGTARDSNQPQHF. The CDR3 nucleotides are TGTGCCACCAGCAGAGGGACCGCCAGGGATAGCAATCAGCCCCAGCATTTT.

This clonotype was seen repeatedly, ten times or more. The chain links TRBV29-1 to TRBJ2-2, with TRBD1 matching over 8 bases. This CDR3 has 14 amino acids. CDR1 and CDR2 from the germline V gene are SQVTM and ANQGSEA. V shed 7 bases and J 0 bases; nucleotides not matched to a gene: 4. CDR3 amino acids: CSGGQGSNTGELFF. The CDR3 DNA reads TGCAGCGGTGGACAGGGCTCGAACACCGGGGAGCTGTTTTTT.

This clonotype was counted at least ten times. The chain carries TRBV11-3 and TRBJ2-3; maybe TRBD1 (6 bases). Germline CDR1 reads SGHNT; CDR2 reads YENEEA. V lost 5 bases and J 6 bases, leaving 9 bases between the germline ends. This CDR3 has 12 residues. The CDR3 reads CASSVRGDTQYF. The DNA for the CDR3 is TGTGCCAGCAGCGTCAGGGGTGATACGCAGTATTTT.

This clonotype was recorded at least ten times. The CDR3 DNA is TGTGCCAGCGAGGATGAGCAGTTCTTC. Protein sequence: CASEDEQFF. The chain combines TRBV2 with TRBJ2-1, with D uncertain. Germline lookup yields CDR1 SNHLY and CDR2 FYNNEI. The germline V and J ends were trimmed by 8 bases and 8 bases, with 4 bases remaining between them. The CDR3 extends over 9 amino acids.

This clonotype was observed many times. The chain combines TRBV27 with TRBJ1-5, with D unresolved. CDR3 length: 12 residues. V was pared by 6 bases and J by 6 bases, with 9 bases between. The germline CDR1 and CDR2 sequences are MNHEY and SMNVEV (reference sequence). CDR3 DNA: TGTGCCAGCAGACAGCCCGGTCAGCCCCAGCATTTT. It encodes CASRQPGQPQHF.

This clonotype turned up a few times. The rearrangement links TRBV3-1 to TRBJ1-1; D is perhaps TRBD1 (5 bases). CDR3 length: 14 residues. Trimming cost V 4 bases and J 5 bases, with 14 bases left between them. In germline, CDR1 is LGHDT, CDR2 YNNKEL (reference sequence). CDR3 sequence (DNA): TGTGCCAGCAGCCCACGGGTGGAGGGGACTGAAGCTTTCTTT. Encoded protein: CASSPRVEGTEAFF.

In nucleotides, the CDR3 is TGCGCCAGCAGCCCACACGGGGGGACCTACAATGAGCAGTTCTTC. This encodes CASSPHGGTYNEQFF. The chain couples TRBV4-3 to TRBJ2-1; 7 bases map to TRBD2. Germline-derived CDR1 and CDR2 are LGHNA and YSLEER. The CDR3 runs to 15 residues. V trimming: 4 bases; J trimming: 2 bases; junction bases outside the gene matches: 5.

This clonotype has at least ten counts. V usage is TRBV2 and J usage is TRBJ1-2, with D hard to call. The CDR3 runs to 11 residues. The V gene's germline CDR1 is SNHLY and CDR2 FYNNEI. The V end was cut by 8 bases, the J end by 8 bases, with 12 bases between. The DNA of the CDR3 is TGTGCCAGCTCGCCTCTGGGGGGCTACACCTTC. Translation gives CASSPLGGYTF.

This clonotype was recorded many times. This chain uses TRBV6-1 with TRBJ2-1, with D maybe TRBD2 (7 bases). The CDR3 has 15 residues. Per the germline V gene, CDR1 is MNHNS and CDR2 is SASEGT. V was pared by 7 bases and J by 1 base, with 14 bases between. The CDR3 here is CASKGGGPSYNEQFF. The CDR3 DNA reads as TGTGCCAGCAAGGGGGGGGGGCCTTCCTACAATGAGCAGTTCTTC.

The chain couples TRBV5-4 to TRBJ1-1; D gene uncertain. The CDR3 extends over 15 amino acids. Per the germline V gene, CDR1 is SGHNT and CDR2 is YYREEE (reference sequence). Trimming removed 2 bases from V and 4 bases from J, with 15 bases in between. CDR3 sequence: CASSFGSLDLTEAFF. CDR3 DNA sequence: TGTGCCAGCAGCTTCGGATCCTTAGACCTCACTGAAGCTTTCTTT.